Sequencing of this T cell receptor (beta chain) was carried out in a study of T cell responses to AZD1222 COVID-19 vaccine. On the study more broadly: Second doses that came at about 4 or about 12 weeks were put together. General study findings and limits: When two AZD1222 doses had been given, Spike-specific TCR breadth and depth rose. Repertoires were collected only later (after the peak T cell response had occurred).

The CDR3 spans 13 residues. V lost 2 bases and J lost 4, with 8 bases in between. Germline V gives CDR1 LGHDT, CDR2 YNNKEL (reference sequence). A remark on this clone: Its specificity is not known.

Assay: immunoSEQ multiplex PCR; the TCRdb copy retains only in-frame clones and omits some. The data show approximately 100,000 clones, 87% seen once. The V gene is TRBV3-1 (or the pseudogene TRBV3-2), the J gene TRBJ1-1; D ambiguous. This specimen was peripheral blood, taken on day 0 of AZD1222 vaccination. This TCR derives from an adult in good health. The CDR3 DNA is TGTGCCAGCAGCCAAAACGTGGGCACTGAAGCTTTCTTT. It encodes CASSQNVGTEAFF.